The 32 T cell receptor beta chains below all came from one sample that was sequenced in a study of cytomegalovirus exposure and HLA in healthy donors. The primer mix had 60 Vbeta and 13 Jbeta primers. The assay was immunoSEQ multiplex PCR, and TCRdb's table has in-frame clones only and misses some. Of 90,000 or so clones in the sample, 60% to 80% were seen once. The sequenced material came from PBMCs. All receptors derive from a female donor in good health and CMV-seronegative.

V gene TRBV7-9 combines with J gene TRBJ1-1, with D unresolved. The length of the CDR3 is 13 residues. In germline, CDR1 is SEHNR, CDR2 FQNEAQ (reference sequence). Trimming took 5 bases from V and 5 from J, leaving 12 bases between them. The CDR3 DNA follows: TGTGCCAGCAGCCGCCAAATACGGACTGAAGCTTTCTTT. Translated, it gives CASSRQIRTEAFF.

The rearrangement joins TRBV14 to TRBJ2-7; D unclear. This CDR3 comprises 15 residues. The V end lost 0 bases, the J end lost 2 bases, and 11 bases lay between the germline ends. The germline V gene has CDR1 SGHDN and CDR2 FVKESK. The CDR3 here is CASSQEIQQPYEQYF. CDR3 DNA sequence: TGTGCCAGCAGCCAAGAAATCCAACAGCCCTACGAGCAGTACTTC.

The V gene is TRBV2, the J gene TRBJ1-2, with no clear D. The germline CDR1 and CDR2 sequences are SNHLY and FYNNEI. V lost 7 bases and J 0 bases, leaving 12 bases between the germline ends. There are 14 residues in the CDR3. The CDR3 here is CASNVAYTNYGYTF. The CDR3 nucleotides are TGTGCCAGCAATGTAGCTTACACTAACTATGGCTACACCTTC.

V usage is TRBV4-3 and J usage is TRBJ2-1, with D possibly TRBD2 on 6 matching bases. Germline V gives CDR1 LGHNA, CDR2 YSLEER. The CDR3 is 16 residues long. V dropped 4 bases and J dropped 5 bases, with 18 bases sitting between them. The CDR3: CASSPISAGTHNEQFF. CDR3 DNA: TGCGCCAGCAGCCCTATCTCGGCGGGGACTCACAATGAGCAGTTCTTC.

This sequence joins TRBV15 and TRBJ2-6; TRBD2 is a possible D gene (6 bases). V was pared by 5 bases and J by 4 bases, with 24 bases between. Per the germline V gene, CDR1 is LNHNV and CDR2 is YYDKDF (reference sequence). The CDR3 has 19 residues. DNA of the CDR3: TGTGCCACCAGCGAAAAGAGTGTGGAGGGCCTTCGAGGGGCCAACGTCCTGACTTTC. Translated: CATSEKSVEGLRGANVLTF. Variable domain in full (rest from reference TRBV15 and TRBJ2-6): DAMVIQNPRYQVTQFGKPVTLSCSQTLNHNVMYWYQQKSSQAPKLLFHYYDKDFNNEADTPDNFQSRRPNTSFCFLDIRSPGLGDTAMYLCATSEKSVEGLRGANVLTFGAGSRLTVL.

This chain links TRBV28 with TRBJ1-2; 10 positions agree with TRBD1. The junction had 9 bases not matched to a gene; V was cut back by 4 bases and J by 4 bases. This CDR3 is built from 16 residues. Germline-derived CDR1 and CDR2 are MDHEN and SYDVKM. CDR3 in amino acids: CASSSLGTGDLYGYTF. The CDR3 DNA is TGTGCCAGCAGTTCCCTCGGGACAGGGGACCTCTATGGCTACACCTTC.

V is TRBV5-1 and J is TRBJ1-2; possible D gene TRBD1, 6 bases. Trimming pared 2 bases from V and 7 bases from J, leaving 12 bases between. The CDR3 loop spans 13 amino acids. Germline CDR1 is SGHRS and CDR2 is YFSETQ. The CDR3 here is CASSLQGIGGYTF. CDR3 nucleotides: TGCGCCAGCAGCTTACAGGGAATAGGTGGCTACACCTTC. Together with reference TRBV5-1 and TRBJ1-2, the CDR3 gives the full variable domain: KAGVTQTPRYLIKTRGQQVTLSCSPISGHRSVSWYQQTPGQGLQFLFEYFSETQRNKGNFPGRFSGRQFSNSRSEMNVSTLELGDSALYLCASSLQGIGGYTFGSGTRLTVV.

V gene TRBV6-6 combines with J gene TRBJ2-7; TRBD1 matches at 7 bases. Per germline, CDR1 MNHNY and CDR2 SVGAGI (reference sequence). J gave up 5 bases and V 2 bases, and 9 bases lay outside the gene matches. The CDR3 runs 15 residues. CDR3: CASSYARDRMHEQYF. The CDR3 nucleotides are TGTGCCAGCAGTTACGCTCGGGACAGAATGCACGAGCAGTACTTC.

The CDR3 loop is CASTIGQGSQPQHF. CDR3 coding DNA: TGTGCCAGCACCATTGGGCAGGGGAGTCAGCCCCAGCATTTT. V is TRBV28 and J is TRBJ1-5; TRBD1 might be the D (6 bases). The CDR3 runs 14 residues. The germline gives CDR1 MDHEN, CDR2 SYDVKM. Trimming removed 7 bases at V and 6 bases at J, with 16 bases between.

J is TRBJ1-1 and V is TRBV15; TRBD1 agrees at 8 bases. Germline V CDR1 and CDR2: LNHNV, YYDKDF (reference sequence). V lost 2 bases to trimming and J lost 3 bases; unmatched junction nucleotides: 2. The length of the CDR3 is 14 residues. The chain's CDR3 is CATSRQGADTEAFF. CDR3 nucleotides: TGTGCCACCAGCAGACAGGGGGCTGACACTGAAGCTTTCTTT.

The chain joins TRBV27 to TRBJ1-6, with 8 bases fitting TRBD1. This CDR3 region has 16 residues. CDR1 and CDR2 from the germline V gene are MNHEY and SMNVEV (reference sequence). Germline trimming cut 7 bases from V and 10 bases from J; bases unmatched to any gene: 15. This CDR3 reads CASTLRSRGRESPLHF. In nucleotides, the CDR3 is TGTGCCAGCACCCTAAGATCCAGGGGGCGAGAGTCACCCCTCCACTTT.

The sample holds a few counts of this clone. The V and J genes are TRBV5-6 and TRBJ1-1; 7 nucleotides agree with TRBD1. V was clipped by 2 bases and J by 1 base; unmatched bases: 2. Germline CDR1 reads SGHDT; CDR2 reads YYEEEE. This CDR3 has 14 residues. CDR3 nucleotides: TGTGCCAGCAGCTTAACAGGGGCGAACACTGAAGCTTTCTTT. This sequence encodes CASSLTGANTEAFF.

The V and J genes are TRBV6-6 and TRBJ2-3; D is unresolved. CDR1 and CDR2 (germline): MNHNY, SVGAGI (reference sequence). Trimming pared 5 bases from V and 6 bases from J, leaving 6 bases between. The CDR3 runs to 11 residues. CDR3 in DNA: TGTGCCAGCAGTCCCAGGGATACGCAGTATTTT. As protein: CASSPRDTQYF.

In its sample, this clone was seen a few times. This chain joins TRBV6-4 and TRBJ2-6; D is uncertain. Germline lookup yields CDR1 MRHNA and CDR2 SNTAGT. The CDR3 consists of 15 residues. V was shortened by 3 bases and J by 6 bases, with 12 bases between the two germline ends. CDR3 coding DNA: TGTGCCAGCAGTGAAGCTGGCGGTTTGGCCAACGTCCTGACTTTC. It yields the protein CASSEAGGLANVLTF.

The chain has TRBV18 and TRBJ2-1, with D perhaps matching TRBD1 (5 bases). V was trimmed by 0 bases and J by 2 bases, leaving 8 bases between them. Per germline, CDR1 KGHSH and CDR2 LQKENI. CDR3 length: 15 amino acids. The CDR3 is CASSPPQGPYNEQFF. CDR3 sequence (DNA): TGTGCCAGCTCACCACCGCAGGGCCCCTACAATGAGCAGTTCTTC.

This clone has more than one count but fewer than ten. V gene TRBV2 combines with J gene TRBJ1-1; no clear D. This CDR3 contains 13 residues. Germline V CDR1 and CDR2: SNHLY, FYNNEI. Trimming stripped 8 bases from V and 0 bases from J, with 10 bases between. The CDR3: CASRTQVNTEAFF. CDR3 bases: TGTGCCAGCCGAACCCAGGTGAACACTGAAGCTTTCTTT.

This clone has only one observation. This chain links TRBV28 with TRBJ1-3, with D perhaps matching TRBD1 (5 bases). The CDR3 sequence is 14 residues long. Trimming pared 6 bases from V and 0 bases from J, leaving 9 bases between. Germline V lookup: CDR1 MDHEN, CDR2 SYDVKM. The CDR3 DNA sequence: TGTGCCAGCAGCAGGGTACCCTCTGGAAACACCATATATTTT. Protein sequence: CASSRVPSGNTIYF.

The chain employs TRBV15 and TRBJ1-6; 7 positions match TRBD1. The CDR3 loop spans 16 amino acids. The ends lost 0 bases at V and 6 bases at J; junction bases unmatched: 5. CDR1 is LNHNV, CDR2 YYDKDF, per germline (reference sequence). Here the CDR3 DNA reads TGTGCCACCAGCAGAGATAGGGGGCTCCCTAATTCACCCCTCCACTTT. Its translation: CATSRDRGLPNSPLHF.

The J gene is TRBJ1-1, the V gene TRBV28, with D unclear. Germline V CDR1 and CDR2: MDHEN, SYDVKM. Trimming shortened V by 3 bases and J by 1 base, and 9 bases separated the two germline ends. The CDR3 sequence is 14 residues long. The CDR3 nucleotides read TGTGCCAGCAGTTTTCTTGGCGGGAACACTGAAGCTTTCTTT. It is translated as CASSFLGGNTEAFF.

The CDR3 sequence is CASSSGSDTQYF. In DNA form, the CDR3 reads TGTGCCAGCAGTTCAGGGTCTGATACGCAGTATTTT. The chain has TRBV6-5 and TRBJ2-3; weak D call: TRBD1 (5 bases). The CDR3 consists of 12 residues. The germline V gene encodes CDR1 MNHEY and CDR2 SVGAGI. V dropped 4 bases and J dropped 6 bases, with 8 bases sitting between them.

The V gene is TRBV7-9, the J gene TRBJ2-7, with D possibly TRBD1 on 6 matching bases. The CDR3 consists of 13 residues. The germline V gene has CDR1 SEHNR and CDR2 FQNEAQ (reference sequence). V shed 2 bases and J shed 6 bases, with 11 bases lying between them. CDR3 amino acids: CASSLPGAIEQYF. As DNA, the CDR3 is TGTGCCAGCAGCTTACCAGGGGCGATCGAGCAGTACTTC.

This chain links TRBV7-9 with TRBJ1-6; TRBD1 matches 7 bases. The germline V gene encodes CDR1 SEHNR and CDR2 FQNEAQ (reference sequence). This CDR3 contains 14 residues. Trimming cost V 5 bases and J 7 bases; bases outside gene matches: 5. The CDR3 DNA is TGTGCCAGCAGCCCACTACAGGGGAATTCACCCCTCCACTTT. Translation gives CASSPLQGNSPLHF.

The V gene is TRBV7-6, the J gene TRBJ1-3; D is possibly TRBD1 (6 bases). The CDR3 covers 18 residues. Germline V gives CDR1 SGHVS, CDR2 FNYEAQ. V lost 1 base and J 0 bases, leaving 16 bases between the germline ends. The CDR3 loop is CASSLGGLGARSGNTIYF. The CDR3 DNA is TGTGCCAGCAGCTTAGGGGGGCTTGGGGCTCGCTCTGGAAACACCATATATTTT. Full variable domain (remainder filled in from reference TRBV7-6 and TRBJ1-3): GAGVSQSPRYKVTKRGQDVALRCDPISGHVSLYWYRQALGQGPEFLTYFNYEAQQDKSGLPNDRFSAERPEGSISTLTIQRTEQRDSAMYRCASSLGGLGARSGNTIYFGEGSWLTVV.

V and J are TRBV28 and TRBJ2-7, with D perhaps TRBD1 (6 bases). V lost 6 bases and J 3 bases, leaving 18 bases between the germline ends. The CDR3 has 15 residues. In germline, CDR1 is MDHEN, CDR2 SYDVKM. This CDR3 is CASSPGQTLIYEQYF. As DNA, the CDR3 is TGTGCCAGCAGCCCTGGACAGACATTGATCTACGAGCAGTACTTC.

Concerning this clone: A read error is the likely source, as a far larger clone sits one nucleotide away. Other DNA sequences in this sample translate to the same CDR3. The chain couples TRBV4-1 to TRBJ1-1; D is possibly TRBD1 (6 bases). Trimming took off 1 base at V and 8 bases at J, with 17 bases between the two ends. The germline V gene encodes CDR1 MGHRA and CDR2 YSYEKL. The CDR3 runs 15 residues. CDR3 DNA sequence: TGCGCCAGCAGCCAAGGCCCGGGGGGCCTAGCGGAAGCTTTCTTT. Its protein product is CASSQGPGGLAEAFF.

This rearrangement joins TRBV19 to TRBJ2-1, with 10 positions matching TRBD1. This CDR3 is 16 amino acids long. V was pared by 0 bases and J by 8 bases, with 7 bases of the junction left unmatched. Per the germline V gene, CDR1 is LNHDA and CDR2 is SQIVND (reference sequence). CDR3 in DNA: TGTGCCAGTAGTATAGATCAGACAGGGGGCTTGGATGAGCAGTTCTTC. Its translation: CASSIDQTGGLDEQFF.

The CDR3 DNA is TGTGCCAGCAGCCAGGCTGACAGGGGGAACTCTGGAAACACCATATATTTT. Translated: CASSQADRGNSGNTIYF. The chain carries TRBV4-2 and TRBJ1-3; 9 bases are shared with TRBD1. J was trimmed by 0 bases and V by 3 bases; bases with no gene match: 6. The length of the CDR3 is 17 residues. Germline-derived CDR1 and CDR2 are LGHNA and YNFKEQ.

The V call is TRBV4-2, the J call TRBJ2-1; D remains ambiguous. Germline V CDR1 and CDR2: LGHNA, YNFKEQ. The CDR3 length is 17 residues. With 0 bases removed from V and 8 bases from J, the gap between germline ends came to 20 bases. The chain's CDR3 is CASSQDSTGPGSYEQFF. The CDR3 coding sequence is TGTGCCAGCAGCCAAGACTCAACTGGCCCCGGGTCGTATGAGCAGTTCTTC.

The V and J genes are TRBV6-5 and TRBJ2-2, with 7 bases identical to TRBD1. Germline values: CDR1 MNHEY, CDR2 SVGAGI. With 7 bases clipped from V and 0 bases from J, the junction kept 2 bases outside the gene matches. The CDR3 covers 14 residues. The CDR3, as DNA: TGTGCCAGCACCGGACAGGCGAACACCGGGGAGCTGTTTTTT. Residues: CASTGQANTGELFF.

V and J are TRBV5-6 and TRBJ1-6; TRBD1 aligns across 8 bases. Per germline, CDR1 SGHDT and CDR2 YYEEEE. With V trimmed by 4 bases and J by 5 bases, 5 bases remained unmatched. There are 15 residues in the CDR3. CDR3 sequence reads: CASSTGQGNNSPLHF. As DNA, the CDR3 is TGTGCCAGCAGCACCGGACAGGGCAATAATTCACCCCTCCACTTT.

The chain employs TRBV6-4 and TRBJ1-1; no clear D. Germline-derived CDR1 and CDR2 are MRHNA and SNTAGT. V dropped 5 bases and J dropped 0 bases, with 13 bases sitting between them. CDR3 length: 15 residues. This chain's CDR3 is CASSPSGQLNTEAFF. DNA for the CDR3: TGTGCCAGCAGTCCCAGCGGCCAGTTGAACACTGAAGCTTTCTTT.

This chain connects TRBV4-2 to TRBJ2-3, with D possibly matching TRBD2 (7 bases). Germline loops: CDR1 LGHNA, CDR2 YNFKEQ. V lost 0 bases, J lost 5 bases, and 12 bases lay in between. There are 15 residues in the CDR3. The CDR3 loop reads CASSQERGAGDTQYF. The CDR3 nucleotides are TGTGCCAGCAGCCAAGAACGGGGGGCGGGAGATACGCAGTATTTT.